One sample yielded the 27 T cell receptor beta chains listed below, sequenced in a study of cytomegalovirus exposure and HLA in healthy donors. PCR was performed using 60 Vbeta and 13 Jbeta primers. The table came from immunoSEQ multiplex PCR; TCRdb's copy has only in-frame clones and leaves some out. The sample includes approximately 110,000 clones, around four fifths seen only once; the top ten take 1.3%. The sample consisted of PBMCs. Receptors were obtained from a man aged 25 to 45 in good health and CMV-seronegative.

This chain connects TRBV6-6 to TRBJ2-3; TRBD1 matches 12 bases. With V trimmed by 4 bases and J by 4 bases, 3 bases remained unmatched. Per germline, CDR1 MNHNY and CDR2 SVGAGI (reference sequence). The CDR3 runs to 15 residues. The CDR3 DNA sequence: TGTGCCAGCAGTTCCGGGACAGGGGGCTCAGATACGCAGTATTTT. Its protein product is CASSSGTGGSDTQYF.

The chain uses TRBV6-6 and TRBJ2-3; TRBD1 is a possible D gene (5 bases). This CDR3 contains 15 residues. Trimming cost V 8 bases and J 2 bases, with 17 bases left between them. CDR1 is MNHNY, CDR2 SVGAGI, per germline (reference sequence). Written as DNA, the CDR3 is TGTGCCAGCCACACAGGCTCACCTTTCACAGATACGCAGTATTTT. Protein product: CASHTGSPFTDTQYF.

The rearrangement uses TRBV7-2 and TRBJ1-2; TRBD1 aligns across 8 bases. The CDR3 contains 14 residues. CDR1 is SGHTA, CDR2 FQGNSA, per germline. V dropped 5 bases and J dropped 5; count of bases not matched to a gene: 7. The CDR3 DNA reads TGTGCCAGCAGCGTCGACAGGGGAGGATATGGCTACACCTTC. It specifies CASSVDRGGYGYTF.

Turning to this clone: At one end, the junction sequence differs from germline, possibly due to a read error. The genes are TRBV7-9 and TRBJ1-1, with D unclear. The CDR3 sequence is 12 residues long. Germline CDR1 and CDR2: SEHNR and FQNEAQ (reference sequence). CDR3 DNA sequence: TGTTCCAGCAGCTTCGGCGGAACTGAAGCTTTCTTT. Its translation is CSSSFGGTEAFF.

The chain joins TRBV9 to TRBJ1-6; 7 bases fit TRBD1. Germline V gene lookup returns CDR1 SGDLS and CDR2 YYNGEE. V trimming: 3 bases; J trimming: 9 bases; junction bases outside the gene matches: 3. The length of the CDR3 is 13 residues. The CDR3 DNA follows: TGTGCCAGCAGCGGACAGGGAAGTTCACCCCTCCACTTT. This sequence encodes CASSGQGSSPLHF.

The table lists this clone with a count of one. The CDR3 sequence is CASSVRQGYEQYF. DNA of the CDR3: TGTGCCAGTAGTGTTCGACAGGGCTACGAGCAGTACTTC. The chain has TRBV19 and TRBJ2-7; 7 bases are shared with TRBD1. The CDR3 is 13 residues long. V lost 5 bases to trimming and J lost 3 bases; unmatched junction nucleotides: 4. Germline lookup yields CDR1 LNHDA and CDR2 SQIVND (reference sequence).

This clone was recorded a few times. The chain carries TRBV2 and TRBJ2-2; 7 bases align to TRBD1. With 4 bases clipped from V and 3 bases from J, the junction kept 5 bases outside the gene matches. The CDR3 runs 15 residues. Germline CDR1 SNHLY, CDR2 FYNNEI. CDR3 DNA: TGTGCCAGCAGTGGGGACAGCGTGTACACCGGGGAGCTGTTTTTT. It yields the protein CASSGDSVYTGELFF.

V gene TRBV9 combines with J gene TRBJ2-1; the match to TRBD2 covers 11 bases. Per the germline V gene, CDR1 is SGDLS and CDR2 is YYNGEE. The CDR3 is 14 amino acids. Trimming cost V 3 bases and J 6 bases; bases outside gene matches: 2. The CDR3 bases are TGTGCCAGCAGCGGCACTAGCGGGGGCAATGAGCAGTTCTTC. Amino acids: CASSGTSGGNEQFF.

The sample holds one count of this clone. The J gene is TRBJ1-1, the V gene TRBV6-6; the D is unclear. CDR3 length equals 13 residues. The ends were cut back, 4 bases at V and 6 bases at J, with 12 bases in the middle. In germline, CDR1 is MNHNY, CDR2 SVGAGI (reference sequence). For the CDR3, the DNA is TGTGCCAGCAGTTCCCCCGGGAGGTCTGAAGCTTTCTTT. Its translation: CASSSPGRSEAFF.

The chain combines TRBV29-1 with TRBJ2-3; D is undetermined. The germline gives CDR1 SQVTM, CDR2 ANQGSEA. The CDR3 is made up of 11 amino acids. V was pared by 0 bases and J by 9 bases, with 7 bases between. The CDR3 nucleotides read TGCAGCGTTGAAGAGGTAGAGACGCAGTATTTT. It codes for CSVEEVETQYF.

This chain connects TRBV7-6 to TRBJ1-6; 7 nucleotides line up with TRBD1. CDR3 length: 16 amino acids. Trimming cost V 3 bases and J 7 bases; bases outside gene matches: 9. Germline CDR1 SGHVS, CDR2 FNYEAQ. CDR3 coding DNA: TGTGCCAGCAGCTTGTCAGTGGGACAGCTGAATTCACCCCTCCACTTT. Translation: CASSLSVGQLNSPLHF.

The J gene is TRBJ1-5, the V gene TRBV5-4, with D possibly being TRBD1 (5 bases). Germline CDR1 reads SGHNT; CDR2 reads YYREEE (reference sequence). The CDR3 spans 18 residues. V was trimmed by 4 bases and J by 0 bases, leaving 20 bases between them. This CDR3 is CASSQGPGSVYSNQPQHF. Written as DNA, the CDR3 is TGTGCCAGCAGCCAGGGTCCCGGGTCTGTGTATAGCAATCAGCCCCAGCATTTT.

This clone has a single count. The chain has TRBV27 and TRBJ2-7; a weak D match, TRBD1 (6 bases). With 2 bases removed from V and 5 bases from J, the gap between germline ends came to 16 bases. Germline-derived CDR1 and CDR2 are MNHEY and SMNVEV (reference sequence). This CDR3 is 15 amino acids long. The CDR3: CASSLSRGQSNEQYF. The DNA of the CDR3 is TGTGCCAGCAGTTTAAGCAGGGGACAAAGCAACGAGCAGTACTTC.

This chain uses TRBV6-4 with TRBJ1-3, with unresolved D. This CDR3 is 15 amino acids long. Trimming stripped 0 bases from V and 0 bases from J, with 6 bases between. The germline CDR1 and CDR2 sequences are MRHNA and SNTAGT. CDR3 sequence: CASSDSWSSGNTIYF. CDR3 in DNA: TGTGCCAGCAGTGACTCGTGGAGCTCTGGAAACACCATATATTTT.

The rearrangement joins TRBV29-1 to TRBJ2-7, with TRBD1 identical over 8 bases. The germline V gene has CDR1 SQVTM and CDR2 ANQGSEA. The CDR3 is 14 amino acids. V gave up 0 bases and J gave up 6 bases; unmatched junction bases: 7. The CDR3 spells CSVEDQGAPGEQYF. The CDR3 nucleotides are TGCAGCGTTGAAGATCAGGGGGCGCCGGGCGAGCAGTACTTC.

V and J are TRBV10-3 and TRBJ2-7; no clear D. In germline, CDR1 is ENHRY, CDR2 SYGVKD. There are 16 residues in the CDR3. Trimming cost V 0 bases and J 2 bases, with 14 bases left between them. The CDR3 DNA is TGTGCCATCAGTGAGTCGAGCGATATGATAACCTACGAGCAGTACTTC. It codes for CAISESSDMITYEQYF.

The CDR3 loop reads CASTLVGTAYEQYF. In DNA, the CDR3 is TGTGCCAGCACCCTAGTGGGGACAGCCTACGAGCAGTACTTC. V and J are TRBV7-2 and TRBJ2-7; TRBD1 agrees at 7 bases. V was clipped by 7 bases and J by 2 bases; unmatched bases: 8. Germline loops: CDR1 SGHTA, CDR2 FQGNSA. The CDR3 totals 14 residues.

Concerning this clone: The sample has other DNA sequences that encode this CDR3 too. This chain connects TRBV6-5 to TRBJ2-2; possible D gene TRBD2, 5 bases. V was trimmed by 4 bases and J by 8 bases, leaving 8 bases between them. Germline V lookup: CDR1 MNHEY, CDR2 SVGAGI. The CDR3 covers 12 residues. CDR3 bases: TGTGCCAGCAGTTCTAGGACTGGGGAGCTGTTTTTT. Translated, it gives CASSSRTGELFF.

The chain recombines TRBV6-6 with TRBJ2-4; D is possibly TRBD2 (5 bases). Deletions cut 2 bases from V and 6 bases from J, with 11 bases between. The CDR3 is 14 residues long. Germline CDR1 is MNHNY and CDR2 is SVGAGI (reference sequence). The CDR3 protein is CASSYSGSPNIQYF. The CDR3 region has the DNA TGTGCCAGCAGTTACAGCGGAAGCCCAAACATTCAGTACTTC.

CDR3 region: CASSPQVSGGATSYNEQFF. The DNA of the CDR3 is TGTGCCAGCAGCCCCCAGGTGAGCGGGGGGGCTACTTCCTACAATGAGCAGTTCTTC. The V and J genes are TRBV7-9 and TRBJ2-1; 10 nucleotides match TRBD2. V was clipped by 5 bases and J by 1 base; unmatched bases: 14. The CDR3 sequence is 19 residues long. Germline lookup yields CDR1 SEHNR and CDR2 FQNEAQ (reference sequence).

This chain links TRBV28 with TRBJ2-1, with D unresolved. CDR1 and CDR2 (germline): MDHEN, SYDVKM. The CDR3 is 13 residues long. V lost 4 bases and J 9 bases, leaving 13 bases between the germline ends. In nucleotides, the CDR3 is TGTGCCAGCAGTTCACCCCCTATTGGTGAGCAGTTCTTC. The encoded protein is CASSSPPIGEQFF.

The count of this clone is one. CDR3 in DNA: TGTGCCAGCAGCTTGGGAACGGACACCAGCTCCTACGAGCAGTACTTC. It is translated as CASSLGTDTSSYEQYF. This sequence joins TRBV5-6 and TRBJ2-7, with D possibly being TRBD1 (5 bases). This CDR3 contains 16 residues. The germline gives CDR1 SGHDT, CDR2 YYEEEE. Trimming pared 0 bases from V and 0 bases from J, leaving 13 bases between.

V is TRBV7-9 and J is TRBJ2-5, with TRBD1 matching 7 bases. Germline V gene data show CDR1 as SEHNR and CDR2 as FQNEAQ (reference sequence). The CDR3 is made up of 14 amino acids. V was pared by 6 bases and J by 9 bases, with 13 bases of the junction left unmatched. The CDR3 DNA is TGTGCCAGCAGTCGAGACAGGGAAGGAACGGCCCAGTACTTC. This translates into CASSRDREGTAQYF.

This clone turned up a few times. The rearrangement joins TRBV14 to TRBJ1-5; TRBD1 matches at 8 bases. CDR3 length equals 16 residues. Germline assignment: CDR1 SGHDN and CDR2 FVKESK. J was trimmed by 3 bases and V by 5 bases; bases with no gene match: 9. The CDR3 here is CASSSPGRGPNQPQHF. In DNA form, the CDR3 reads TGTGCCAGCAGCTCCCCGGGCAGGGGGCCCAATCAGCCCCAGCATTTT.

V and J are TRBV5-4 and TRBJ1-4; 11 bases agree with TRBD1. Germline assignment: CDR1 SGHNT and CDR2 YYREEE (reference sequence). The junction had 10 bases not matched to a gene; V was cut back by 4 bases and J by 8 bases. This CDR3 comprises 16 residues. The DNA of the CDR3 is TGTGCCAGCAGCACCAAGGGACAGGGGGGTCGGGAAAAACTGTTTTTT. Its translation is CASSTKGQGGREKLFF.

The J gene is TRBJ2-7, the V gene TRBV19; TRBD2 is a possible D gene (7 bases). Germline values: CDR1 LNHDA, CDR2 SQIVND (reference sequence). The CDR3 contains 15 residues. Trimming took 5 bases from V and 4 from J, leaving 18 bases between them. The CDR3 reads CASSPGPGGRYEQYF. The CDR3 DNA reads as TGTGCCAGTAGTCCAGGGCCGGGGGGCCGTTACGAGCAGTACTTC.

The chain uses TRBV7-9 and TRBJ1-1; D unresolved. The CDR3 contains 12 residues. The V gene lost 4 bases and the J gene lost 5 bases, with 8 bases spanning the gap. Germline-derived CDR1 and CDR2 are SEHNR and FQNEAQ (reference sequence). CDR3 protein: CASSYGLTEAFF. DNA for the CDR3: TGTGCCAGCAGCTACGGTTTGACTGAAGCTTTCTTT.